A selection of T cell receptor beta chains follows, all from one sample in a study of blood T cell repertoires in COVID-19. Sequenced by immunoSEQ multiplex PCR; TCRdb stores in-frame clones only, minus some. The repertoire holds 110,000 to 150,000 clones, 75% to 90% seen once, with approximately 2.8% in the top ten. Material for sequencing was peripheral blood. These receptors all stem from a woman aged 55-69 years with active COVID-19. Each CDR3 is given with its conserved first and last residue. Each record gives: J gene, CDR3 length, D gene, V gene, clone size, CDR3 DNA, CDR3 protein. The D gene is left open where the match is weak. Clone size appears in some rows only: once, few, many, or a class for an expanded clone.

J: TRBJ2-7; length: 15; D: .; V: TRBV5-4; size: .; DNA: TGTGCCAGCAGACAGGACAGGAGGGGGCCAGACGAGCAGTACTTC; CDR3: CASRQDRRGPDEQYF
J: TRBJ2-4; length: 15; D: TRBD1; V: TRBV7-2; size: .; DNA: TGTGCCAGCAGCCCGTCGACAGGGGTTAGAAACATTCAGTACTTC; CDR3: CASSPSTGVRNIQYF
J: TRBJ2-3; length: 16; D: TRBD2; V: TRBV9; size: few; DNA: TGTGCCAGCAGCGTAGCTAGCGGGAGGGCCGAGGGTACGCAGTATTTT; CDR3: CASSVASGRAEGTQYF
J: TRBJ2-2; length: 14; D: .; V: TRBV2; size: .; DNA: TGTGCCAGCAGGGCCAGGTCGAACACCGGGGAGCTGTTTTTT; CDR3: CASRARSNTGELFF
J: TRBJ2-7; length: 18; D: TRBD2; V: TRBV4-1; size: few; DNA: TGCGCCAGCAGCCAAGGGGAAGCGTTAGCGGGAGGTGAGTACGAGCAGTACTTC; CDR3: CASSQGEALAGGEYEQYF
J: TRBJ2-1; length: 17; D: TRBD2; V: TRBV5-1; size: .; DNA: TGCGCCAGCAGCTTGGGTCTTCTGGCGGGAGGGGGAAATGAGCAGTTCTTC; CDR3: CASSLGLLAGGGNEQFF
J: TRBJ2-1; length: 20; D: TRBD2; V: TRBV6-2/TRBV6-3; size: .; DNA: TGTGCCAGCAGTTACTCTCCCGGACTAGCGGACTCACTCTCCTACAATGAGCAGTTCTTC; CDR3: CASSYSPGLADSLSYNEQFF
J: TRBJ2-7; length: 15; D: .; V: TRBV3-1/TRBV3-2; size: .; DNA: TGTGCCAGCATCCCCTTGGCGGCTCTCTCCTACGAGCAGTACTTC; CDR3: CASIPLAALSYEQYF
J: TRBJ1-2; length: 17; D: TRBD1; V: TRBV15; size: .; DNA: TGTGCCACCAGCATCTGGGGACAGGGGGCAGGAAGCTATGGCTACACCTTC; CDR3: CATSIWGQGAGSYGYTF
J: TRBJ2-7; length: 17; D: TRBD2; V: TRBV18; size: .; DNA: TGTGCCAGCTCACCCCGAGGACTAGCGGGAGGCCCCTACGAGCAGTACTTC; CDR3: CASSPRGLAGGPYEQYF
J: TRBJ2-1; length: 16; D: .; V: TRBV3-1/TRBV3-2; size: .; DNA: TGTGCCAGCAGCCAAGCCCGGTCGGGAGTGGGCAATGAGCAGTTCTTC; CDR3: CASSQARSGVGNEQFF
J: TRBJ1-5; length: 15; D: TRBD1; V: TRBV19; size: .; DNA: TGTGCCAGTAGTTGGGGACAGGGCGGTACCCAGCCCCAGCATTTT; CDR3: CASSWGQGGTQPQHF
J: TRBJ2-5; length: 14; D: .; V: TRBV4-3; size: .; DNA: TGCGCCAGCAGCCAAGATAGCATACTAGAGACCCAGTACTTC; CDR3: CASSQDSILETQYF
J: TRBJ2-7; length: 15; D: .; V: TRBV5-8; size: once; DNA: TGTGCCAGCAGCTATATCGGGGGCAGGGGGAACGAGCAGTACTTC; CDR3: CASSYIGGRGNEQYF
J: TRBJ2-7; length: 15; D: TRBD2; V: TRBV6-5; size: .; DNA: TGTGCCAGCACCCCAAGCGGGATTGCCTCCTACGAGCAGTACTTC; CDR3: CASTPSGIASYEQYF
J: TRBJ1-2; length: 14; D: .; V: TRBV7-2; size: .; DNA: TGTGCCAGCAGCTTAAATAGGGGTTCTTTTGGCTACACCTTC; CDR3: CASSLNRGSFGYTF
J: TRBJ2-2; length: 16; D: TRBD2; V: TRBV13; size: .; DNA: TGTGCCAGCAGCCTCGGACTAGCGGGAGCCACCGGGGAGCTGTTTTTT; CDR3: CASSLGLAGATGELFF
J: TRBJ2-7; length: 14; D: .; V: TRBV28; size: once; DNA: TGTGCCAGCAGTTTAAAGCCCCGCGGTTACGAGCAGTACTTC; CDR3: CASSLKPRGYEQYF
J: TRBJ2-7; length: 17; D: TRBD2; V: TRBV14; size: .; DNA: TGTGCCAGCAACCTAGGGGTACCGGGACTACCCCCCTACGAGCAGTACTTC; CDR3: CASNLGVPGLPPYEQYF
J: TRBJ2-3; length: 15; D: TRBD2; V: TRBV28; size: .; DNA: TGTGCCAGCAGTCTAGCGGGAGACCCCACAGATACGCAGTATTTT; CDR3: CASSLAGDPTDTQYF
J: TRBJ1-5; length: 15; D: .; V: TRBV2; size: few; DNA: TGTGCCAGCAGCCCCGATGAACTTAGCAATCAGCCCCAGCATTTT; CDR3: CASSPDELSNQPQHF
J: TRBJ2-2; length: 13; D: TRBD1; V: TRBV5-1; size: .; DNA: TGCGCCAGCAACAACAGGGGGACCGGGGAGCTGTTTTTT; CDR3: CASNNRGTGELFF
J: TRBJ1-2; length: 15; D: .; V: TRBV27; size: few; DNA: TGTGCCAGCAGTTTTGCCCCAGGGGTCCCCTATGGCTACACCTTC; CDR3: CASSFAPGVPYGYTF
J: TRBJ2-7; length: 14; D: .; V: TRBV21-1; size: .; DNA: TGTGCCAGCAGCAATAGAGGCCCCACCTACGAGCAGTACTTC; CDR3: CASSNRGPTYEQYF
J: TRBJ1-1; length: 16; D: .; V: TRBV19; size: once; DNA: TGTGCCAGTAGCATTAGGGGGGGGAGTTTGAACACTGAAGCTTTCTTT; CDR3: CASSIRGGSLNTEAFF
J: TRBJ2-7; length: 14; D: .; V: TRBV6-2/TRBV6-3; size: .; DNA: TGTGCCAGCAGTTACCTAGGCGACTCCTACGAGCAGTACTTC; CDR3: CASSYLGDSYEQYF
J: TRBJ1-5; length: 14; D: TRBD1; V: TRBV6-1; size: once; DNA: TGTGCCAGCAGTGATGGACAGGGTTATCAGCCCCAGCATTTT; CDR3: CASSDGQGYQPQHF
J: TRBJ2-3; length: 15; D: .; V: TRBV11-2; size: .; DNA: TGTGCCAGCAGCCGTGACGGACTGCCGACAGATACGCAGTATTTT; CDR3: CASSRDGLPTDTQYF
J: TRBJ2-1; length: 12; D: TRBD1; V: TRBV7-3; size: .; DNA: TGTGCCAGCAGCTACGGACAGGCCGAGCAGTTCTTC; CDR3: CASSYGQAEQFF
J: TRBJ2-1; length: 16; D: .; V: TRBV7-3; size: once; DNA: TGTGCCAGCAGCTTAACTGGGGGCGGACTCTACAATGAGCAGTTCTTC; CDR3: CASSLTGGGLYNEQFF
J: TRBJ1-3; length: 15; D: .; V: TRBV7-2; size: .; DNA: TGTGCCAGCAGCTTAGAGAACCTGAGGGGAAACACCATATATTTT; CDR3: CASSLENLRGNTIYF
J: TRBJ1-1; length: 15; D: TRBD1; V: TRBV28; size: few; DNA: TGTGCCAGCAGGTTATGGGGACAGGGTTACACTGAAGCTTTCTTT; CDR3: CASRLWGQGYTEAFF
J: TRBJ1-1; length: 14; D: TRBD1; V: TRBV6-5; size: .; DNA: TGTGCCAGCATTAGGGACAGGGGGAACACTGAAGCTTTCTTT; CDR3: CASIRDRGNTEAFF
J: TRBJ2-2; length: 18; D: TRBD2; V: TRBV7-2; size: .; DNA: TGTGCCAGCAGCAGGATGACTAGCGGGAGGGCCGGGAGCGGGGAGCTGTTTTTT; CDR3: CASSRMTSGRAGSGELFF
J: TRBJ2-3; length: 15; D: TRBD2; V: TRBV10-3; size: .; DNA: TGTGCCATCACTCCAGCGGGAGGGCGTACAGATACGCAGTATTTT; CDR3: CAITPAGGRTDTQYF
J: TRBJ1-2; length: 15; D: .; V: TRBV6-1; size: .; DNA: TGTGCCAGCAGTGAATTACAGCAGGTCCCTTCTGGCTACACCTTC; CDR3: CASSELQQVPSGYTF
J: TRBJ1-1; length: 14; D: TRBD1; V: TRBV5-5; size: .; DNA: TGTGCCAGCAGCAGGGGGACAGGGGACACTGAAGCTTTCTTT; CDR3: CASSRGTGDTEAFF
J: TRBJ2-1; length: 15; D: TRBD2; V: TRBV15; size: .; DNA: TGTGCCACCAGCAAGCGATCGGGAGGTCAGAGCGAGCAGTTCTTC; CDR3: CATSKRSGGQSEQFF
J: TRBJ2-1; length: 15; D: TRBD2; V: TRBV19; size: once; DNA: TGTGCCAGTACTAGCGGCGGGAGGTCCTACAATGAGCAGTTCTTC; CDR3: CASTSGGRSYNEQFF
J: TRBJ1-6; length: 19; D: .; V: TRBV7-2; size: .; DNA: TGTGCCAGCAGCCAAGGACATCGGGTTTTAAGCTCCTATAATTCACCCCTCCACTTT; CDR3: CASSQGHRVLSSYNSPLHF
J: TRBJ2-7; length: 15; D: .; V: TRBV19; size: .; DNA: TGTGCCAGTAGCCCAGTGGGGGCCCCTAGCCCCGAGCAGTACTTC; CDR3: CASSPVGAPSPEQYF
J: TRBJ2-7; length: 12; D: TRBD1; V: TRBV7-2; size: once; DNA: TGTGCCAGCAGCTGGGGACAGGGTTTCACCACTTTC; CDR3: CASSWGQGFTTF
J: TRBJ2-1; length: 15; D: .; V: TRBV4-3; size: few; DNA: TGCGCCAGCAGCCAAGTGGGACAACGTCTGAATGAGCAGTTCTTC; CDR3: CASSQVGQRLNEQFF
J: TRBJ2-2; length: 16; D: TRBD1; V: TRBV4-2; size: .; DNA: TGTGCCAGCCGGGGACAGGGGTCCCCTTACACCGGGGAGCTGTTTTTT; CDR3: CASRGQGSPYTGELFF
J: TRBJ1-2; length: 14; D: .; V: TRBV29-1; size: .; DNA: TGCAGCGTTGAAGAGGGGCAGGGGCACTATGGCTACACCTTC; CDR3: CSVEEGQGHYGYTF
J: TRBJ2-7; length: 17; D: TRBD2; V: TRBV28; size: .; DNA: TGTGCCAGCAGTTCCGGGACTAGCGGGAGAGGTGGCTACGAGCAGTACTTC; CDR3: CASSSGTSGRGGYEQYF
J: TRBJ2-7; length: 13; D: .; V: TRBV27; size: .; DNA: TGTGCCAGCAGTTTTAGCGGCTCCTACGAGCAGTACTTC; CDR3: CASSFSGSYEQYF
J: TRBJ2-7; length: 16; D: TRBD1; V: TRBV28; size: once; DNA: TGTGCCAGCAGTTTTAGAGGACAGGGGGTCTCCTACGAGCAGTACTTC; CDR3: CASSFRGQGVSYEQYF